Here is one TCR beta chain with its context. Its antigen is as yet unknown. The data derive from a study of Ad26.COV2.S vaccination and SARS-CoV-2 variants. Study-wide points: Reported post-vaccination CD8+ and CD4+ T cell responses to spike showed substantial breadth.

Specified treatment: 19 received Ad26.COV2.S at low or high dose, single or two shots; about 5 received placebo; per-sample allocation not given. Samples came from day 63 after the first vaccine or placebo injection. Assay: immunoSEQ multiplex PCR; the TCRdb copy retains only in-frame clones and omits some. Among roughly 410,000 clones listed, about 80% were seen once. The CDR3 length is 12 residues. V lost 5 bases, J lost 9 bases, and 10 bases lay in between. Germline V gives CDR1 SGHNT, CDR2 YENEEA. This TCR derives from a person aged 18 to 65 who received the Ad26.COV2.S COVID-19 vaccine or a placebo. This material consisted of peripheral blood, taken in a trial of Ad26.COV2.S vaccine versus placebo. The rearrangement joins TRBV11-3 to TRBJ2-2; D ambiguous. CDR3 sequence (DNA): TGTGCCAGCAGCCTAACCCAGTGGGAGCTGTTTTTT. It is translated as CASSLTQWELFF.